These 19 T cell receptor beta chains were sequenced from one sample in a study of blood T cell repertoires in COVID-19. The method was immunoSEQ multiplex PCR; TCRdb's version includes in-frame clones alone and lacks a portion of them. Counted here are 200,000 to 250,000 clones, around 90% occurring once; the ten biggest clones make up roughly 15%. The sample taken for sequencing was PBMCs or T cells enriched from blood (not recorded which). The receptors here all came from a woman aged 50 to 60 with acute COVID-19.

J is TRBJ2-5 and V is TRBV7-8, with 9 bases lining up with TRBD2. Germline CDR1 is SGHVS and CDR2 is FQNEAQ. This CDR3 has 15 amino acids. V trimming: 1 base; J trimming: 2 bases; junction bases outside the gene matches: 2. The CDR3 bases are TGTGCCAGCAGCTTAGGACTAGCGGTGCAAGAGACCCAGTACTTC. Translated, it gives CASSLGLAVQETQYF. Variable domain in full (rest from reference TRBV7-8 and TRBJ2-5): GAGVSQSPRYKVAKRGQDVALRCDPISGHVSLFWYQQALGQGPEFLTYFQNEAQLDKSGLPSDRFFAERPEGSVSTLKIQRTQQEDSAVYLCASSLGLAVQETQYFGPGTRLLVL.

The CDR3 bases are TGCGCCAGCAGCACCGAAGATTTCGCGGCTAATGAAAAACTGTTTTTT. It yields the protein CASSTEDFAANEKLFF. The chain uses TRBV5-1 and TRBJ1-4; D is uncertain. CDR3 length: 16 residues. Germline-derived CDR1 and CDR2 are SGHRS and YFSETQ. V was pared by 4 bases and J by 3 bases, with 16 bases between.

This clone has only a few counts. This chain connects TRBV27 to TRBJ2-1; D unresolved. V lost 6 bases and J lost 6, with 12 bases in between. The length of the CDR3 is 13 residues. CDR1 is MNHEY and CDR2 is SMNVEV in the germline V gene (reference sequence). The CDR3 reads CASSLARGNEQFF. CDR3 sequence (DNA): TGTGCCAGCAGCCTCGCGCGAGGCAATGAGCAGTTCTTC.

This sequence joins TRBV6-1 and TRBJ2-7; D possibly corresponds to TRBD1 (6 bases). V was trimmed by 5 bases and J by 0 bases, leaving 11 bases between them. The CDR3 is 14 residues long. CDR1 and CDR2 (germline): MNHNS, SASEGT. CDR3 amino acids: CASSRRQDSYEQYF. CDR3 bases: TGTGCCAGCAGTCGGAGACAGGACTCCTACGAGCAGTACTTC.

Only one count was recorded for this clone. The rearrangement links TRBV3-1 (or the pseudogene TRBV3-2) to TRBJ1-1; 9 bases are shared with TRBD1. The CDR3 runs 15 residues. Germline V lookup: CDR1 LGHDT, CDR2 YNNKEL (reference sequence). The trim removed 7 bases at V and 5 bases at J, leaving 11 bases unmatched. The CDR3 loop is CASTVQGAPVTEAFF. DNA for the CDR3: TGTGCCAGCACCGTACAGGGGGCGCCGGTTACTGAAGCTTTCTTT.

The chain joins TRBV7-6 to TRBJ2-4; the D gene is possibly TRBD2 (6 bases). CDR1 is SGHVS, CDR2 FNYEAQ, per germline. The CDR3 consists of 14 residues. Trimming took 3 bases from V and 0 from J, leaving 6 bases between them. CDR3 sequence (DNA): TGTGCCAGCAGCTTCGGGGGAGCCAAAAACATTCAGTACTTC. Its protein is CASSFGGAKNIQYF.

Here the CDR3 reads CASSPTSGPPYSYEQYF. The CDR3 nucleotides read TGTGCCAGCAGTCCGACTAGCGGGCCACCTTACTCCTACGAGCAGTACTTC. The chain uses TRBV27 and TRBJ2-7, with TRBD2 matching over 10 bases. This CDR3 region has 17 residues. The germline V gene has CDR1 MNHEY and CDR2 SMNVEV (reference sequence). Trimming removed 5 bases from V and 0 bases from J; junction bases left unmatched: 10.

The CDR3 nucleotides are TGTGCCAGCCGGGGAGGAGCGGGAGTCGTAGATACGCAGTATTTT. The encoded protein is CASRGGAGVVDTQYF. The gene calls are TRBV7-2 and TRBJ2-3, with 8 bases identical to TRBD2. The V and J ends lost 8 bases and 5 bases, in that order; junction bases with no gene match: 12. Germline values: CDR1 SGHTA, CDR2 FQGNSA. This CDR3 contains 15 residues.

CDR3 in amino acids: CATSFPGTGSNEQFF. The CDR3 coding sequence is TGTGCCACCAGCTTTCCCGGGACAGGGAGCAATGAGCAGTTCTTC. The chain carries TRBV15 and TRBJ2-1, with 9 bases that match TRBD1. Unmatched junction bases numbered 8, after V lost 5 bases and J lost 6 bases. Germline V gives CDR1 LNHNV, CDR2 YYDKDF (reference sequence). This CDR3 region has 15 residues.

The V and J genes are TRBV5-5 and TRBJ2-1; D remains unclear. V shed 4 bases and J shed 3 bases, with 8 bases lying between them. This CDR3 contains 13 residues. CDR1 and CDR2 from the germline V gene are SGHKS and YYEKEE (reference sequence). The CDR3 sequence is CASSPRYYNEQFF. DNA of the CDR3: TGTGCCAGCAGCCCCCGGTACTACAATGAGCAGTTCTTC.

This rearrangement joins TRBV27 to TRBJ2-7, with 8 bases fitting TRBD1. Unmatched junction bases numbered 14, after V lost 7 bases and J lost 6 bases. Germline loops: CDR1 MNHEY, CDR2 SMNVEV (reference sequence). CDR3 length: 15 amino acids. In DNA, the CDR3 is TGTGCCAGCAACCCATCGGACAGGGTACTAAGCGAGCAGTACTTC. This codes for CASNPSDRVLSEQYF.

The chain couples TRBV11-2 to TRBJ2-3; 8 positions match TRBD1. This CDR3 is built from 14 residues. Germline trimming cut 5 bases from V and 5 bases from J; bases unmatched to any gene: 6. Germline CDR1 and CDR2: SGHAT and FQNNGV. CDR3 sequence (DNA): TGTGCCAGCAGCCTTCGGACAGGGATAGATACGCAGTATTTT. It translates to CASSLRTGIDTQYF.

This clone was picked up one time. V usage is TRBV7-2 and J usage is TRBJ2-2, with 8 positions matching TRBD1. This CDR3 is built from 15 residues. The V and J ends lost 6 bases and 4 bases, in that order; junction bases with no gene match: 7. Germline V gene lookup returns CDR1 SGHTA and CDR2 FQGNSA. The CDR3 is CASRETGGITGELFF. CDR3 coding DNA: TGTGCCAGCAGGGAAACAGGGGGAATCACCGGGGAGCTGTTTTTT.

CDR3 sequence reads: CASSYSWTSGNEQFF. The CDR3 DNA is TGTGCCAGCAGTTACTCCTGGACTAGCGGTAATGAGCAGTTCTTC. The chain joins TRBV6-5 to TRBJ2-1, with 10 positions matching TRBD2. This CDR3 has 15 residues. In germline, CDR1 is MNHEY, CDR2 SVGAGI. V was pared by 0 bases and J by 7 bases, with 3 bases of the junction left unmatched.

The chain combines TRBV19 with TRBJ2-2; 8 nucleotides align to TRBD1. Germline assignment: CDR1 LNHDA and CDR2 SQIVND (reference sequence). CDR3 size: 16 residues. V was clipped by 3 bases and J by 1 base; unmatched bases: 4. The CDR3 sequence is CASSIGQGRNTGELFF. CDR3 nucleotide sequence: TGTGCCAGTAGTATCGGACAGGGAAGGAACACCGGGGAGCTGTTTTTT.

V is TRBV7-2 and J is TRBJ1-5; TRBD1 matches 7 bases. The CDR3 has 13 residues. The germline gives CDR1 SGHTA, CDR2 FQGNSA. V trimming: 5 bases; J trimming: 13 bases; junction bases outside the gene matches: 11. CDR3 residues: CASSPGYRDSQHF. DNA of the CDR3: TGTGCCAGCAGCCCTGGTTACCGGGACAGTCAGCATTTT.

The chain combines TRBV27 with TRBJ2-7; D not resolved. This CDR3 contains 14 residues. V was shortened by 0 bases and J by 5 bases, with 11 bases between the two germline ends. Germline V gene sequence: CDR1 MNHEY, CDR2 SMNVEV (reference sequence). The CDR3 protein is CASSLSMGYHEQYF. The CDR3 DNA is TGTGCCAGCAGTTTATCGATGGGCTACCACGAGCAGTACTTC.

V is TRBV5-1 and J is TRBJ1-2; D is ambiguous. The CDR3 is 11 residues long. V was pared by 5 bases and J by 5 bases, with 7 bases between. Germline assignment: CDR1 SGHRS and CDR2 YFSETQ. CDR3 residues: CASSEGYGYTF. CDR3 coding DNA: TGCGCCAGCAGTGAGGGTTATGGCTACACCTTC.

The chain has TRBV23-1 and TRBJ1-1; no reliable D call. TRBV23-1 is filed as an ORF, its function uncertain. The CDR3 consists of 17 residues. Trimming left V 2 bases short and J 2 bases short, with 18 bases between. Here the CDR3 reads CASSQPPVPTSNTEAFF. The CDR3 DNA follows: TGCGCCAGCAGTCAACCCCCCGTCCCGACAAGCAACACTGAAGCTTTCTTT.